The 19 T cell receptor beta chains listed next were all sequenced from one sample in a study of control samples from healthy donors and cancer patients. Sequencing used immunoSEQ multiplex PCR; TCRdb keeps in-frame clones, though not all of them. This sample yields about 140,000 clones, of which about 90% are seen a single time; more than 6.5% belongs to the top ten. Sequencing input: blood. Receptors originate from a man in his late teens or twenties in good health.

This clone came up once. The J gene is TRBJ2-5, the V gene TRBV7-9; TRBD1 might be the D (6 bases). The CDR3 runs 14 residues. The V gene lost 1 base and the J gene lost 6 bases, with 12 bases spanning the gap. Germline V gene data show CDR1 as SEHNR and CDR2 as FQNEAQ (reference sequence). In DNA form, the CDR3 reads TGTGCCAGCAGCTTAGAATGGGGGCGGAAGACCCAGTACTTC. Its translation: CASSLEWGRKTQYF.

In this sample, this clone turned up a few times. The chain couples TRBV6-2 or TRBV6-3 to TRBJ2-5; 15 bases fit TRBD2. The CDR3 contains 17 residues. Germline V gives CDR1 MNHEY, CDR2 SVGEGT. Trimming at V came to 6 bases and at J to 2 bases, leaving 7 bases not matched to a gene. The CDR3 region is CASSFHGLAGGQETQYF. The CDR3 nucleotides are TGTGCCAGCAGCTTCCACGGACTAGCGGGGGGGCAAGAGACCCAGTACTTC.

This rearrangement joins TRBV25-1 to TRBJ2-1; D not certain. Trimming took off 6 bases at V and 7 bases at J, with 4 bases between the two ends. In germline, CDR1 is MGHDK, CDR2 SYGVNS. CDR3 length: 10 amino acids. CDR3 sequence: CASRYNEQFF. The CDR3 nucleotides read TGTGCCAGCAGATATAATGAGCAGTTCTTC.

The genes are TRBV10-3 and TRBJ2-1; 13 bases align to TRBD2. Trimming cost V 2 bases and J 8 bases; bases outside gene matches: 9. Germline CDR1 reads ENHRY; CDR2 reads SYGVKD. This CDR3 is 17 amino acids long. The chain's CDR3 is CAISEPGLAGDSDEQFF. CDR3 bases: TGTGCCATCAGTGAGCCAGGACTAGCGGGGGATTCGGATGAGCAGTTCTTC.

On this clone: The same CDR3 also results from other DNA sequences found in this sample. The rearrangement joins TRBV5-1 to TRBJ1-1; D is unclear. Germline loops: CDR1 SGHRS, CDR2 YFSETQ. The CDR3 sequence is 13 residues long. Trimming stripped 1 base from V and 1 base from J, with 5 bases between. As DNA, the CDR3 is TGCGCCAGCAGCTTGCAAGGGAACACTGAAGCTTTCTTT. Translated: CASSLQGNTEAFF.

This chain connects TRBV2 to TRBJ2-3; no definite D call. Germline V gives CDR1 SNHLY, CDR2 FYNNEI. This CDR3 comprises 15 residues. V lost 6 bases, J lost 2 bases, and 15 bases lay in between. CDR3: CASRQRSSYTDTQYF. In nucleotides, the CDR3 is TGTGCCAGCAGGCAGAGGAGTTCTTACACAGATACGCAGTATTTT. Full variable domain (remainder filled in from reference TRBV2 and TRBJ2-3): EPEVTQTPSHQVTQMGQEVILRCVPISNHLYFYWYRQILGQKVEFLVSFYNNEISEKSEIFDDQFSVERPDGSNFTLKIRSTKLEDSAMYFCASRQRSSYTDTQYFGPGTRLTVL.

The chain combines TRBV6-5 with TRBJ1-3; possible D gene TRBD1, 5 bases. This CDR3 comprises 15 residues. Trimming took 6 bases from V and 2 from J, leaving 14 bases between them. Germline assignment: CDR1 MNHEY and CDR2 SVGAGI. CDR3 DNA sequence: TGTGCCAGCAGCCCCATCCAGGGCACTGGAAACACCATATATTTT. Translating gives CASSPIQGTGNTIYF.

The chain recombines TRBV2 with TRBJ2-2, with 14 positions matching TRBD2. The CDR3 contains 15 residues. V shed 8 bases and J 9 bases; nucleotides not matched to a gene: 8. Per the germline V gene, CDR1 is SNHLY and CDR2 is FYNNEI. CDR3 amino acids: CASGRLAGGPRELFF. The CDR3 DNA follows: TGTGCCAGCGGGCGACTAGCGGGGGGGCCCAGGGAGCTGTTTTTT. Looking up the rest from reference TRBV2 and TRBJ2-2 gives the full variable domain: EPEVTQTPSHQVTQMGQEVILRCVPISNHLYFYWYRQILGQKVEFLVSFYNNEISEKSEIFDDQFSVERPDGSNFTLKIRSTKLEDSAMYFCASGRLAGGPRELFFGEGSRLTVL.

CDR3 coding DNA: TGTGCCAGCTCACCAAGAGTGAGGGAACATGGCTACACCTTC. It yields the protein CASSPRVREHGYTF. The J gene is TRBJ1-2, the V gene TRBV18; D gene unclear. With 2 bases removed from V and 6 bases from J, the gap between germline ends came to 13 bases. Germline assignment: CDR1 KGHSH and CDR2 LQKENI. The CDR3 loop spans 14 amino acids.

This chain links TRBV5-6 with TRBJ1-2, with 8 bases matching TRBD1. The germline CDR1 and CDR2 sequences are SGHDT and YYEEEE. The CDR3 length is 14 residues. Trimming at V came to 3 bases and at J to 2 bases, leaving 3 bases not matched to a gene. The CDR3 region has the DNA TGTGCCAGCAGCTCGGACAGGGTGAACTATGGCTACACCTTC. This sequence encodes CASSSDRVNYGYTF.

The V call is TRBV30, the J call TRBJ1-4; D ambiguous. This CDR3 is built from 12 residues. The V gene lost 3 bases and the J gene lost 8 bases, with 10 bases spanning the gap. Germline CDR1 reads GTSNPN; CDR2 reads SVGIG (reference sequence). The CDR3 DNA reads as TGTGCCTGGAGCCAGGCGGGGGAAAAACTGTTTTTT. It specifies CAWSQAGEKLFF.

The chain couples TRBV5-8 to TRBJ1-5; no clear D gene. The V gene's germline CDR1 is SGHTS and CDR2 YDEGEE. There are 13 residues in the CDR3. Trimming took 0 bases from V and 4 from J, leaving 5 bases between them. The CDR3 DNA reads as TGTGCCAGCAGCTTGGCGGGTAATCAGCCCCAGCATTTT. This translates into CASSLAGNQPQHF.

The chain employs TRBV27 and TRBJ2-3; D gene uncertain. CDR1 and CDR2 from the germline V gene are MNHEY and SMNVEV (reference sequence). Trimming left V 6 bases short and J 4 bases short, with 14 bases between. This CDR3 has 14 amino acids. DNA for the CDR3: TGTGCCAGCAGGATCTCGTTAAGGGCAGATACGCAGTATTTT. It translates to CASRISLRADTQYF.

The chain combines TRBV7-9 with TRBJ1-2; D might be TRBD1 (5 bases). CDR3 size: 15 residues. Trimming took 1 base from V and 8 from J, leaving 17 bases between them. Germline CDR1 and CDR2: SEHNR and FQNEAQ (reference sequence). In DNA form, the CDR3 reads TGTGCCAGCAGCTTAGAGTCGGCCGGGACGGGGGGCTACACCTTC. Its translation: CASSLESAGTGGYTF.

CDR3 region: CAIGPGLYEQYF. In nucleotides, the CDR3 is TGTGCTATCGGGCCAGGGCTTTACGAGCAGTACTTC. This chain uses TRBV28 with TRBJ2-7, with a tentative D call TRBD1 (5 bases). The germline V gene has CDR1 MDHEN and CDR2 SYDVKM. The CDR3 contains 12 residues.

This clone was recorded once. This chain connects TRBV6-6 to TRBJ2-3; 11 nucleotides align to TRBD2. CDR1 is MNHNY and CDR2 is SVGAGI in the germline V gene (reference sequence). There are 16 residues in the CDR3. J lost 2 bases, V lost 7 bases, and 8 bases had no gene match. CDR3 coding DNA: TGTGCCAGCAACAGGCTAGCGGGGGGTTACACAGATACGCAGTATTTT. This gives the protein CASNRLAGGYTDTQYF.

This clone was observed a few times. The chain recombines TRBV5-1 with TRBJ2-7; 8 positions agree with TRBD2. The CDR3 is made up of 14 amino acids. Per the germline V gene, CDR1 is SGHRS and CDR2 is YFSETQ. Trimming at V came to 1 base and at J to 5 bases, leaving 5 bases not matched to a gene. CDR3 sequence: CASSLPGGGDEQYF. Here the CDR3 DNA reads TGCGCCAGCAGCTTGCCGGGAGGGGGGGACGAGCAGTACTTC.

The V call is TRBV9, the J call TRBJ2-3; D remains ambiguous. With 0 bases removed from V and 2 bases from J, the gap between germline ends came to 16 bases. In germline, CDR1 is SGDLS, CDR2 YYNGEE. The CDR3 consists of 17 residues. CDR3 DNA sequence: TGTGCCAGCAGCGTAGCTCCCCCAGTAGCCCTCACAGATACGCAGTATTTT. Residues: CASSVAPPVALTDTQYF.

The chain joins TRBV2 to TRBJ2-1; 9 nucleotides match TRBD1. Trimming cost V 2 bases and J 2 bases; bases outside gene matches: 4. The length of the CDR3 is 16 residues. Germline CDR1 is SNHLY and CDR2 is FYNNEI. The CDR3 DNA reads TGTGCCAGCAGTGAAACCGGGACAGGGACCTACAATGAGCAGTTCTTC. The encoded protein is CASSETGTGTYNEQFF.